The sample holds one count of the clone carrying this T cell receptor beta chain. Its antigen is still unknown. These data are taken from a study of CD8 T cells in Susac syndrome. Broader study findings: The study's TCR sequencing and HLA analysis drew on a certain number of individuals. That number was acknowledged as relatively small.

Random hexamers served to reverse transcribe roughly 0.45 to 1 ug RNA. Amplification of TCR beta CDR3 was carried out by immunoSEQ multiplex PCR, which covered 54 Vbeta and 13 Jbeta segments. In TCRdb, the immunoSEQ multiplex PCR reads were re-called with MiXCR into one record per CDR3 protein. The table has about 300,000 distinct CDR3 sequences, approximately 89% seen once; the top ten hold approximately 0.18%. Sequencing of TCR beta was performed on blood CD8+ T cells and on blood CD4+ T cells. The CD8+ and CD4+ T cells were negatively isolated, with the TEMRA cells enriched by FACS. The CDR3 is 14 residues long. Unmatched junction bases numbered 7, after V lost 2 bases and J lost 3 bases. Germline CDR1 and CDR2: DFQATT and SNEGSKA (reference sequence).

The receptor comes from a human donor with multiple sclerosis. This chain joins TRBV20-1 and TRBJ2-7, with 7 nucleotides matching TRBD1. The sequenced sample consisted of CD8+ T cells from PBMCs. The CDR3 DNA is TGCAGTGCTAGATCTGGACAGGAGATCTACGAGCAGTACTTC. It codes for CSARSGQEIYEQYF.